This entry lists 27 T cell receptor beta chains sequenced from one sample in a study of blood T cell repertoires in COVID-19. This table comes from immunoSEQ multiplex PCR, and its TCRdb copy is limited to in-frame clones, with some not included. The repertoire holds 400,000 to 550,000 clones, 87% seen once, with about 2.1% in the top ten. The sample comprised PBMCs or T cells enriched from blood (not recorded which). The receptor source for this set is a woman aged 18-29 years with acute COVID-19.

This chain uses TRBV9 with TRBJ2-5, with 10 bases aligning to TRBD1. Germline CDR1 is SGDLS and CDR2 is YYNGEE. The trim removed 3 bases at V and 4 bases at J, leaving 9 bases unmatched. This CDR3 has 16 residues. The CDR3 DNA reads TGTGCCAGCAGCGGACACATCGACAGGGGGCGAGAGACCCAGTACTTC. This encodes CASSGHIDRGRETQYF.

This chain connects TRBV7-9 to TRBJ1-4; 10 bases map to TRBD1. Germline CDR1 reads SEHNR; CDR2 reads FQNEAQ (reference sequence). V lost 3 bases, J lost 5 bases, and 3 bases stayed unmatched. This CDR3 spans 15 amino acids. Here the CDR3 DNA reads TGTGCCAGCAGCTTCCCGGGACAGGGGAATGAAAAACTGTTTTTT. Translated: CASSFPGQGNEKLFF.

This chain links TRBV20-1 with TRBJ1-6, with a tentative D call TRBD1 (6 bases). The V gene's germline CDR1 is DFQATT and CDR2 SNEGSKA (reference sequence). The CDR3 is made up of 14 amino acids. The V end lost 3 bases, the J end lost 10 bases, and 16 bases lay between the germline ends. This chain's CDR3 is CSASTSGAGSPLHF. As DNA, the CDR3 is TGCAGTGCTAGTACGTCAGGGGCAGGGTCACCCCTCCACTTT.

The chain joins TRBV4-3 to TRBJ2-5, with TRBD2 identical over 9 bases. CDR3 length: 19 residues. Trimming took 0 bases from V and 3 from J; bases not matched to a gene: 14. CDR1 is LGHNA and CDR2 is YSLEER in the germline V gene. CDR3 coding DNA: TGCGCCAGCAGCCAAGATCGTCTTGCGGCGGGAGGGGGGGAAGAGACCCAGTACTTC. This codes for CASSQDRLAAGGGEETQYF.

This clone turned up a few times. The gene calls are TRBV7-2 and TRBJ1-1; D remains ambiguous. The CDR3 spans 14 residues. The germline V gene encodes CDR1 SGHTA and CDR2 FQGNSA. V lost 4 bases and J 4 bases, leaving 13 bases between the germline ends. The CDR3 coding sequence is TGTGCCAGCAGCTCTACCCGGGGTGGCACTGAAGCTTTCTTT. As protein: CASSSTRGGTEAFF.

Only a few counts were recorded for this clone. Different DNA sequences within this sample yield the same CDR3. This chain uses TRBV2 with TRBJ1-2, with D unresolved. The V gene lost 4 bases and the J gene lost 4 bases, with 7 bases spanning the gap. Germline CDR1 SNHLY, CDR2 FYNNEI. This CDR3 spans 12 amino acids. The CDR3 loop is CASSVGLYGYTF. The CDR3 nucleotides are TGTGCCAGCAGTGTCGGACTCTATGGCTACACCTTC.

Only one count was recorded for this clone. The chain links TRBV10-3 to TRBJ1-2; D might be TRBD1 (5 bases). CDR1 is ENHRY, CDR2 SYGVKD, per germline. Trimming pared 7 bases from V and 1 base from J, leaving 10 bases between. CDR3 length equals 13 residues. The CDR3 DNA reads TGTGCCATCATGGCGCAGGGTAACTATGGCTACACCTTC. It specifies CAIMAQGNYGYTF.

This clone was observed a single time. This chain connects TRBV5-4 to TRBJ2-5; D might be TRBD1 (5 bases). Germline V gene sequence: CDR1 SGHNT, CDR2 YYREEE (reference sequence). V lost 1 base and J 4 bases, leaving 8 bases between the germline ends. This CDR3 contains 13 residues. CDR3 loop: CASSLRQGETQYF. Here the CDR3 DNA reads TGTGCCAGCAGCTTGCGTCAGGGAGAGACCCAGTACTTC.

This chain joins TRBV7-2 and TRBJ1-6, with D possibly matching TRBD1 (6 bases). The CDR3 is 16 amino acids. V shed 1 base and J shed 7 bases, with 14 bases lying between them. Germline V lookup: CDR1 SGHTA, CDR2 FQGNSA. CDR3 region: CASSLEGRGYNSPLHF. The CDR3 DNA sequence: TGTGCCAGCAGCTTAGAAGGGAGGGGGTACAATTCACCCCTCCACTTT.

This clone was seen once. V is TRBV5-5 and J is TRBJ2-7; D unresolved. Trimming pared 1 base from V and 2 bases from J, leaving 16 bases between. The CDR3 length is 16 residues. Germline-derived CDR1 and CDR2 are SGHKS and YYEKEE (reference sequence). CDR3: CASSLRGTNPTYEQYF. The DNA of the CDR3 is TGTGCCAGCAGCTTGCGCGGAACAAATCCTACCTACGAGCAGTACTTC.

This chain connects TRBV2 to TRBJ1-4, with TRBD1 matching 7 bases. Trimming took 6 bases from V and 10 from J; bases not matched to a gene: 11. The CDR3 is 14 residues long. Germline V CDR1 and CDR2: SNHLY, FYNNEI. The CDR3 is CASRAQSGGLKLFF. The CDR3 nucleotides read TGTGCCAGCAGGGCACAGTCAGGGGGACTAAAACTGTTTTTT.

Remarks on this clone: Other DNA sequences in this specimen translate into the identical CDR3. The V and J genes are TRBV30 and TRBJ1-1; D remains unclear. Per the germline V gene, CDR1 is GTSNPN and CDR2 is SVGIG (reference sequence). This CDR3 spans 11 amino acids. The V end lost 2 bases, the J end lost 4 bases, and 5 bases lay between the germline ends. The CDR3 here is CAWSRGTEAFF. In nucleotides, the CDR3 is TGTGCCTGGAGTCGGGGCACTGAAGCTTTCTTT. The complete variable domain, with remaining parts taken from reference TRBV30 and TRBJ1-1, reads SQTIHQWPATLVQPVGSPLSLECTVEGTSNPNLYWYRQAAGRGLQLLFYSVGIGQISSEVPQNLSASRPQDRQFILSSKKLLLSDSGFYLCAWSRGTEAFFGQGTRLTVV.

A few counts support this clone. The V gene is TRBV9, the J gene TRBJ2-7; D is undetermined. The CDR3 length is 12 residues. Per the germline V gene, CDR1 is SGDLS and CDR2 is YYNGEE. V was cut by 3 bases and J by 6 bases, with 10 bases left in between. The CDR3 loop is CASSEGEGEQYF. In DNA form, the CDR3 reads TGTGCCAGCAGCGAAGGAGAAGGCGAGCAGTACTTC. The full variable domain, with the rest looked up from reference TRBV9 and TRBJ2-7, is DSGVTQTPKHLITATGQRVTLRCSPRSGDLSVYWYQQSLDQGLQFLIQYYNGEERAKGNILERFSAQQFPDLHSELNLSSLELGDSALYFCASSEGEGEQYFGPGTRLTVT.

The genes are TRBV7-9 and TRBJ2-5; a possible D gene is TRBD1 (7 bases). Per the germline V gene, CDR1 is SEHNR and CDR2 is FQNEAQ (reference sequence). With 5 bases removed from V and 5 bases from J, the gap between germline ends came to 18 bases. This CDR3 has 15 residues. In DNA form, the CDR3 reads TGTGCCAGCAGCCCTTGGGCAGGGGGGACGGAGACCCAGTACTTC. This encodes CASSPWAGGTETQYF.

This chain uses TRBV29-1 with TRBJ1-2, with TRBD1 identical over 8 bases. With 1 base clipped from V and 8 bases from J, the junction kept 15 bases outside the gene matches. CDR3 length equals 16 residues. Germline V gene sequence: CDR1 SQVTM, CDR2 ANQGSEA. For the CDR3, the DNA is TGCAGCGTTGAAGTCCCAGGGGGCTCCGCCTATGAAGGCTACACCTTC. Encoded protein: CSVEVPGGSAYEGYTF.

The rearrangement uses TRBV5-4 and TRBJ2-5, with D perhaps TRBD1 (6 bases). Germline V gene data show CDR1 as SGHNT and CDR2 as YYREEE (reference sequence). The CDR3 sequence is 12 residues long. The V end was cut by 7 bases, the J end by 2 bases, with 9 bases between. DNA for the CDR3: TGTGCCAGCGGACAGTCGCAAGAGACCCAGTACTTC. Its translation is CASGQSQETQYF.

The chain is built from TRBV12-3 or TRBV12-4 and TRBJ2-7; D is unclear. The CDR3 spans 13 residues. V lost 6 bases to trimming and J lost 3 bases, with 12 bases between them. As DNA, the CDR3 is TGTGCCAGCAGCCGAGGCCTGGACTACGAGCAGTACTTC. Amino acid sequence: CASSRGLDYEQYF.

V and J are TRBV27 and TRBJ2-7; D call uncertain. This CDR3 is built from 13 residues. Per germline, CDR1 MNHEY and CDR2 SMNVEV (reference sequence). V lost 0 bases to trimming and J lost 3 bases, with 6 bases between them. The chain's CDR3 is CASSLSGDYEQYF. Written as DNA, the CDR3 is TGTGCCAGCAGTTTATCAGGAGACTACGAGCAGTACTTC.

The rearrangement joins TRBV19 to TRBJ1-5; TRBD1 agrees at 7 bases. Germline V gives CDR1 LNHDA, CDR2 SQIVND (reference sequence). Germline trimming cut 4 bases from V and 0 bases from J; bases unmatched to any gene: 12. This CDR3 has 18 amino acids. CDR3 protein: CASSKYGQVSYSNQPQHF. The CDR3 DNA reads TGTGCCAGTAGTAAATACGGACAGGTTTCCTATAGCAATCAGCCCCAGCATTTT.

V is TRBV7-3 and J is TRBJ1-2; weak D call: TRBD1 (5 bases). This CDR3 has 14 residues. Germline-derived CDR1 and CDR2 are SGHTA and FQGTGA. Trimming removed 2 bases at V and 0 bases at J, with 7 bases between. This chain's CDR3 is CASSLSGANYGYTF. DNA for the CDR3: TGTGCCAGCAGCTTATCGGGGGCTAACTATGGCTACACCTTC. Combining the CDR3 with reference TRBV7-3 and TRBJ1-2 gives the whole variable domain GAGVSQTPSNKVTEKGKYVELRCDPISGHTALYWYRQSLGQGPEFLIYFQGTGAADDSGLPNDRFFAVRPEGSVSTLKIQRTERGDSAVYLCASSLSGANYGYTFGSGTRLTVV.

The chain links TRBV5-1 to TRBJ2-7; possible D gene TRBD2, 6 bases. CDR3 length equals 17 residues. Per the germline V gene, CDR1 is SGHRS and CDR2 is YFSETQ. V dropped 3 bases and J dropped 7 bases, with 26 bases sitting between them. For the CDR3, the DNA is TGCGCCAGCAGCTCCTCAAACCTACTCAGACCGGGGAGGGAGCAGTACTTC. Translating it yields CASSSSNLLRPGREQYF. Filled out from reference TRBV5-1 and TRBJ2-7, the complete variable domain reads KAGVTQTPRYLIKTRGQQVTLSCSPISGHRSVSWYQQTPGQGLQFLFEYFSETQRNKGNFPGRFSGRQFSNSRSEMNVSTLELGDSALYLCASSSSNLLRPGREQYFGPGTRLTVT.

The rearrangement links TRBV4-2 to TRBJ2-3; 14 bases line up with TRBD2. The CDR3 contains 15 residues. Germline V gene sequence: CDR1 LGHNA, CDR2 YNFKEQ. J gave up 4 bases and V 5 bases, and 2 bases lay outside the gene matches. The CDR3 DNA reads TGTGCCAGCAGCTCGACTAGCGGGGGGGCAGATACGCAGTATTTT. It is translated as CASSSTSGGADTQYF.

This chain uses TRBV4-3 with TRBJ1-3; D gene uncertain. Trimming pared 0 bases from V and 4 bases from J, leaving 16 bases between. This CDR3 comprises 17 residues. Germline lookup yields CDR1 LGHNA and CDR2 YSLEER. This chain's CDR3 is CASSQDSKPRSGNTIYF. DNA for the CDR3: TGCGCCAGCAGCCAAGATTCCAAGCCCCGGTCCGGAAACACCATATATTTT.

A word on this clone: This sample includes further DNA sequences coding for the same CDR3. The rearrangement joins TRBV7-9 to TRBJ1-2; 10 nucleotides agree with TRBD1. This CDR3 contains 14 residues. The junction had 2 bases not matched to a gene; V was cut back by 1 base and J by 6 bases. The germline gives CDR1 SEHNR, CDR2 FQNEAQ (reference sequence). The CDR3 is CASSLGGTGDGYTF. CDR3 sequence (DNA): TGTGCCAGCAGCTTAGGCGGGACAGGGGATGGCTACACCTTC. The full variable domain, with the rest looked up from reference TRBV7-9 and TRBJ1-2, is DTGVSQNPRHKITKRGQNVTFRCDPISEHNRLYWYRQTLGQGPEFLTYFQNEAQLEKSRLLSDRFSAERPKGSFSTLEIQRTEQGDSAMYLCASSLGGTGDGYTFGSGTRLTVV.

This chain joins TRBV5-5 and TRBJ2-2; TRBD2 might be the D (5 bases). The germline gives CDR1 SGHKS, CDR2 YYEKEE (reference sequence). This CDR3 has 15 amino acids. The V end lost 1 base, the J end lost 5 bases, and 12 bases lay between the germline ends. CDR3 sequence reads: CASSLYRGLTGELFF. Written as DNA, the CDR3 is TGTGCCAGCAGCTTGTATCGGGGTCTAACCGGGGAGCTGTTTTTT.

The V gene is TRBV5-6, the J gene TRBJ1-1; no definite D call. The germline gives CDR1 SGHDT, CDR2 YYEEEE. The CDR3 consists of 13 residues. The germline V and J ends were trimmed by 0 bases and 4 bases, with 7 bases remaining between them. CDR3 sequence (DNA): TGTGCCAGCAGCTTGGGCGGGTTCACTGAAGCTTTCTTT. Its protein product is CASSLGGFTEAFF.

The V and J genes are TRBV6-2 or TRBV6-3 and TRBJ2-3, with TRBD2 matching 8 bases. This CDR3 has 16 residues. CDR1 is MNHEY, CDR2 SVGEGT, per germline. With 6 bases clipped from V and 1 base from J, the junction kept 9 bases outside the gene matches. CDR3 sequence (DNA): TGTGCCAGCAGCCTCTTTTTGCGGGGGGGCACAGATACGCAGTATTTT. It specifies CASSLFLRGGTDTQYF.